This T cell receptor beta chain was identified during a study of blood T cell repertoires in COVID-19. As for the study in general: Some COVID-19 samples were acute and others convalescent; all came from the United States, Italy and Spain. Nucleic acid was either cDNA or gDNA, and it came from T cells, B-cell-depleted T cells, or PBMCs.

The CDR3 is 16 amino acids. Germline V gene data show CDR1 as SQVTM and CDR2 as ANQGSEA. The V end was cut by 6 bases, the J end by 1 base, with 21 bases between. Authors' analysis steps: Cell counts per sample came from amplifying reference gene primers. The table came from immunoSEQ multiplex PCR; TCRdb's copy has only in-frame clones and leaves some out. That table furnishes V, J and clone size, whereas the DNA furnished D and trimming. The sample includes 340,000 or so clones, around 86% of them seen just once. This rearrangement joins TRBV29-1 to TRBJ1-1; weak D call: TRBD1 (5 bases). The sequenced sample consisted of peripheral blood. The sequence was collected from a man between 50 and 59 years old with active or convalescent COVID-19. The CDR3 bases are TGCAGCGTCGGGGGGAAGTTTCTACACCGGAACACTGAAGCTTTCTTT. Its translation is CSVGGKFLHRNTEAFF.